This entry describes one T cell receptor beta chain. The data stem from a study of blood T cell repertoires in COVID-19. In the study overall: T cells, B-cell-depleted T cells, or PBMCs supplied cDNA or gDNA.

Participants were placed into cohorts based on the clinical history they reported. As handled by the study authors: By means of reference gene primer amplification, nucleated cell counts were estimated. Here immunoSEQ multiplex PCR was the method, and the copy in TCRdb shows in-frame clones only, minus some. The V and J calls and clone size are taken from that table; D and trimming were inferred from the DNA. This table holds some 300,000 clones, around 90% found once. The sample taken for sequencing was PBMCs or T cells enriched from blood (not recorded which). This receptor was taken from a woman aged 55-70 years in a cohort exposed to, infected with or recovered from COVID-19 (not recorded which).

CDR3 in amino acids: CASSQGRLQETQYF. CDR3 bases: TGTGCCAGCAGCCAGGGGCGGTTACAAGAGACCCAGTACTTC. The V gene is TRBV7-2, the J gene TRBJ2-5; possible D gene TRBD1, 6 bases. Germline-derived CDR1 and CDR2 are SGHTA and FQGNSA. The CDR3 totals 14 residues. V lost 5 bases, J lost 2 bases, and 12 bases lay in between.